One and the same sample provided the 4 T cell receptor beta chains below, sequenced in a study of CD8 T cells in Susac syndrome. Random-hexamer reverse transcription was applied to roughly 0.5 to 1 ug RNA. TCRdb itself ran the immunoSEQ multiplex PCR reads through MiXCR, one entry per CDR3 protein. The sample contains some 200,000 distinct CDR3 sequences, 95% of which appear only once. The sequenced sample was CD4+ T cells from PBMCs. All receptors derive from a human donor with multiple sclerosis.

The genes are TRBV9 and TRBJ2-7; D unclear. The V gene's germline CDR1 is SGDLS and CDR2 YYNGEE. CDR3 length: 14 amino acids. Trimming left V 0 bases short and J 0 bases short, with 7 bases between. The CDR3, as DNA: TGTGCCAGCAGCGTAGCCTCTAGCTCCTACGAGCAGTACTTC. Translated: CASSVASSSYEQYF.

The DNA for the CDR3 is TGTGCCAGCAGTTACTCCTGGGAGGCCGGGGAGCTGTTTTTT. It encodes CASSYSWEAGELFF. The V call is TRBV6-2 or TRBV6-3, the J call TRBJ2-2; a possible D gene is TRBD2 (6 bases). This CDR3 contains 14 residues. Trimming pared 0 bases from V and 6 bases from J, leaving 8 bases between. The germline gives CDR1 MNHEY, CDR2 SVGEGT.

This chain uses TRBV7-3 with TRBJ2-3; possibly TRBD1 or TRBD2 for D (5 bases each). Germline CDR1 and CDR2: SGHTA and FQGTGA. CDR3 length equals 16 residues. With 2 bases removed from V and 2 bases from J, the gap between germline ends came to 14 bases. DNA for the CDR3: TGTGCCAGCAGCTTATTGGGGAGAGGGGTCACAGATACGCAGTATTTT. This translates into CASSLLGRGVTDTQYF.

The V call is TRBV30, the J call TRBJ2-3; D may be TRBD1 (5 bases). The length of the CDR3 is 13 residues. Trimming left V 0 bases short and J 1 base short, with 5 bases between. In germline, CDR1 is GTSNPN, CDR2 SVGIG (reference sequence). CDR3 amino acids: CAWSVQGTDTQYF. The CDR3 DNA is TGTGCCTGGAGTGTACAGGGCACAGATACGCAGTATTTT.